These T cell receptor beta chains were read from a single sample in a study of shared clonotypes between healthy human individuals. Assay: immunoSEQ multiplex PCR; the TCRdb copy retains only in-frame clones and omits some. The sample includes about 680,000 clones, around 92% seen only once; the top ten take approximately 24%. Source material: naive CD8+ T cells sorted from blood. These receptors were taken from a man younger than 45 in good health. Both conserved end residues are part of each CDR3. A D gene is named only where the DNA matches it firmly. A clone size is listed for some rows: how often the clone was seen (once, few, many), or a class if it is expanded.

J gene | D gene | V gene | clone size | CDR3 DNA | CDR3 protein
TRBJ1-2 | NA | TRBV18 | NA | TGTGCCAGCTCACCACCGACAGATACCTTCTATGGCTACACCTTC | CASSPPTDTFYGYTF
TRBJ1-1 | NA | TRBV27 | once | TGTGCCAGCAGTTTAGCGGCTGGCGCTGAAGCTTTCTTT | CASSLAAGAEAFF
TRBJ2-7 | NA | TRBV28 | NA | TGTGCCAGCAGTTTCGTAGTGGACGAGCAGTACTTC | CASSFVVDEQYF
TRBJ2-6 | NA | TRBV15 | NA | TGTGCCACCAGCAGAGGCCGACAGTCTGGGGCCAACGTCCTGACTTTC | CATSRGRQSGANVLTF
TRBJ2-2 | NA | TRBV4-1 | NA | TGCGCCAGCAGCCAAGGGGCAACAAACACCGGGGAGCTGTTTTTT | CASSQGATNTGELFF
TRBJ2-1 | TRBD2 | TRBV10-1 | NA | TGCGCCAGCAGTCCTAGCGGGACTCTCTACAATGAGCAGTTCTTC | CASSPSGTLYNEQFF
TRBJ1-5 | NA | TRBV7-2 | NA | TGTGCCAGCAGCCTATCGGGGGGCGATTTTTTTAGCAATCAGCCCCAGCATTTT | CASSLSGGDFFSNQPQHF
TRBJ2-1 | NA | TRBV7-9 | NA | TGTGCCAGCAGCCCGCAGGTGAGCTCCTACAATGAGCAGTTCTTC | CASSPQVSSYNEQFF
TRBJ1-3 | NA | TRBV7-9 | once | TGTGCCAGCAGCCCAACATCACAGACTCAGAGCTCTGGAAACACCATATATTTT | CASSPTSQTQSSGNTIYF
TRBJ2-3 | TRBD1 | TRBV27 | NA | TGTGCCAGCTCCGGGACAGGGGGCGCGCATACGCAGTATTTT | CASSGTGGAHTQYF
TRBJ2-7 | NA | TRBV20-1 | NA | TGCAGCATACAGAGCTCCTACGAGCAGTACTTC | CSIQSSYEQYF
TRBJ2-1 | NA | TRBV28 | NA | TGTGCCAGCAGTTGGGGGCCCCGGGGTGCCGTATTTGAGCAGTTCTTC | CASSWGPRGAVFEQFF
TRBJ2-3 | NA | TRBV11-2 | NA | TGTGCCAGCAGCTTCGGCGCTAGCACAGATACGCAGTATTTT | CASSFGASTDTQYF
TRBJ2-6 | NA | TRBV25-1 | NA | TGTGCCAGCAGTCCGATGCCAACTGGACAAAGTCGGGCCAACGTCCTGACTTTC | CASSPMPTGQSRANVLTF
TRBJ2-7 | TRBD1 | TRBV29-1 | NA | TGCAGCGCGGGGACAGGGAGCTACGAGCAGTACTTC | CSAGTGSYEQYF
TRBJ2-1 | NA | TRBV2 | NA | TGTGCCAGCAGTGAGGCAGGAGGCTTGGGTAACAATGAGCAGTTCTTC | CASSEAGGLGNNEQFF
TRBJ2-3 | NA | TRBV6-1 | NA | TGTGCCAGCAGTGTGGGTGGGCCGGGGATATTCACAGATACGCAGTATTTT | CASSVGGPGIFTDTQYF
TRBJ2-7 | TRBD2 | TRBV18 | NA | TGTGCCAGCTCACTGGGACTACAGCTCTGGGAGCAGTACTTC | CASSLGLQLWEQYF
TRBJ1-4 | NA | TRBV13 | NA | TGTGCCAGCAGCCAAGAAGAAGGACGGACGGCAACTAATGAAAAACTGTTTTTT | CASSQEEGRTATNEKLFF
TRBJ2-3 | NA | TRBV7-9 | NA | TGTGCCAGCAGCTTAAGCGTGGGTGGGAGTCTCCCAGATACGCAGTATTTT | CASSLSVGGSLPDTQYF
TRBJ1-5 | NA | TRBV6-5 | NA | TGTGCCAGCAGTACCGCCGGGCGCAATCAGCCCCAGCATTTT | CASSTAGRNQPQHF
TRBJ1-5 | NA | TRBV27 | NA | TGTGCCAGCGGTTCTCCGTGGGGAGTCAGCAATCAGCCCCAGCATTTT | CASGSPWGVSNQPQHF
TRBJ2-2 | TRBD2 | TRBV29-1 | NA | TGCAGCGTAGACTTGGCGGGACTAGCGGCCCCGAACACCGGGGAGCTGTTTTTT | CSVDLAGLAAPNTGELFF
TRBJ2-3 | NA | TRBV15 | NA | TGTGCCACCAGAGCTGGGACGGCCGGAAGCGAAGGTACAGATACGCAGTATTTT | CATRAGTAGSEGTDTQYF
TRBJ2-1 | NA | TRBV29-1 | once | TGCAGCGTTGAATACAGTAATCACAATGAGCAGTTCTTC | CSVEYSNHNEQFF
TRBJ2-1 | NA | TRBV5-1 | NA | TGCGCCAGCAGGGAAGGCGGCGGCTACAATGAGCAGTTCTTC | CASREGGGYNEQFF
TRBJ2-2 | TRBD2 | TRBV10-2 | once | TGCGCCAGCAGTTCTCCGGGACTAGCGGGTTTAGGGGAGCTGTTTTTT | CASSSPGLAGLGELFF
TRBJ2-1 | NA | TRBV7-3 | NA | TGTGCCAGCAGCTTAACGGACATAAATGAGCAGTTCTTC | CASSLTDINEQFF
TRBJ2-7 | TRBD1 | TRBV29-1 | NA | TGCAGCGTAAGGGACAGAACCTACGAGCAGTACTTC | CSVRDRTYEQYF
TRBJ2-7 | NA | TRBV5-6 | NA | TGTGCCAGCAGCTTGGTAGGGATCTCCTACGAGCAGTACTTC | CASSLVGISYEQYF
TRBJ1-1 | NA | TRBV7-9 | NA | TGTGCCAGCAGCCTAACATCCCACGGCCTTATGAACACTGAAGCTTTCTTT | CASSLTSHGLMNTEAFF